This T cell receptor (beta chain) was sequenced in a study of breast tumors, draining lymph nodes, adjacent tissues. Study-level results: That most tumor T cells come from lymph nodes remained unproven. Tumor and nontumor repertoires were significantly more similar in luminal-like than in basal-like breast cancer. Tumors had less TCR diversity than lymph nodes, more than nontumor tissue. Findings are consistent with lymph node origin and intratumoral expansion of most tumor T cells.

Trimming cost V 3 bases and J 5 bases, with 9 bases left between them. The CDR3 has 13 residues. Per germline, CDR1 MNHEY and CDR2 SMNVEV (reference sequence). This clonotype was seen a handful of times. Its target is unknown. The lymph nodes were axillary draining lymph nodes from breast cancer patients. From the multiplex PCR reads, TCRdb called clonotypes with MiXCR, one entry per CDR3 protein. The sample has approximately 130,000 distinct CDR3 sequences, 20% to 25% seen once. The receptor was derived from a female donor with breast cancer. Some clones in this sample may be carry-over from other donors' samples. The sequenced sample was axillary lymph node tissue. J is TRBJ2-3 and V is TRBV27; TRBD1 is a possible D gene (6 bases). The CDR3 DNA reads TGTGCCAGCAGTTTTACAGGGATAGATACGCAGTATTTT. Translated: CASSFTGIDTQYF.